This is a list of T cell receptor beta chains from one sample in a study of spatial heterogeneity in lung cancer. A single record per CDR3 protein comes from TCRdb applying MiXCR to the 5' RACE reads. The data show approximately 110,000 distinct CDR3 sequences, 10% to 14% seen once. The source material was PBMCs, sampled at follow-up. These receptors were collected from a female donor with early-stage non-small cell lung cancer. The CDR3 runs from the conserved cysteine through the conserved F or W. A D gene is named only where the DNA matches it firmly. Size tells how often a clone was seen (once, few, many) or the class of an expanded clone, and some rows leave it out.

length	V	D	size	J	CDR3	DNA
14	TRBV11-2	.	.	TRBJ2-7	CASSLTTGGNEQYF	TGTGCCAGCAGCTTGACGACGGGGGGCAACGAGCAGTACTTC
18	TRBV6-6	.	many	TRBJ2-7	CASSLNRQGRRGNYEQYF	TGTGCCAGCAGTCTTAATAGACAGGGCCGGAGGGGAAACTACGAGCAGTACTTC
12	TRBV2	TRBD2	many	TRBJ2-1	CATSESGTVQFF	TGTGCCACCTCGGAAAGCGGGACCGTACAGTTCTTC
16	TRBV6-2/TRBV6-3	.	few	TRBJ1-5	CASSYGPAPSNQPQHF	TGTGCCAGCAGTTACGGTCCAGCCCCTAGCAATCAGCCCCAGCATTTT
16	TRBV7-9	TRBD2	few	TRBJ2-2	CASSLLSLAGAGELFF	TGTGCCAGCAGCTTATTGTCGCTAGCGGGAGCCGGGGAGCTGTTTTTT
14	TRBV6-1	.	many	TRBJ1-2	CASSAREPSSGYTF	TGTGCCAGCAGCGCCCGGGAGCCCAGTAGTGGCTACACCTTC
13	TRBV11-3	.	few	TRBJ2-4	CASSLQEKNIQYF	TGTGCCAGCAGCTTACAGGAAAAAAACATTCAGTACTTC
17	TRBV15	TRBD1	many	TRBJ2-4	CATSREDRGMAKNIQYF	TGTGCCACCAGCAGAGAAGACAGGGGGATGGCCAAAAACATTCAGTACTTC
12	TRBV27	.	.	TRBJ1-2	CASSTDNYGYTF	TGTGCCAGCAGTACCGATAACTATGGCTACACCTTC
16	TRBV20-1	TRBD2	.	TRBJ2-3	CSARPGLAGGLDTQYF	TGCAGTGCTCGCCCGGGACTAGCGGGAGGTTTAGATACGCAGTATTTT
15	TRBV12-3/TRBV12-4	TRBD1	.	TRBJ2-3	CASSLVTGGTDTQYF	TGTGCCAGCAGTTTAGTAACAGGGGGCACAGATACGCAGTATTTT
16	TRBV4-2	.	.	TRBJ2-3	CASSQQKGYATDTQYF	TGTGCCAGCAGCCAGCAAAAGGGTTATGCCACAGATACGCAGTATTTT
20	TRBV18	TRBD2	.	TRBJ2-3	CASSPFRTSTSWPPTDTQYF	TGTGCCAGCTCACCTTTCCGGACTAGTACAAGTTGGCCCCCCACAGATACGCAGTATTTT
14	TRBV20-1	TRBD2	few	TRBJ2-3	CSASGLAITDTQYF	TGCAGTGCTTCGGGACTAGCGATCACAGATACGCAGTATTTT
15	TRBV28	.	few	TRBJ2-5	CASSPTETGKETQYF	TGTGCCAGCAGTCCGACGGAAACAGGAAAAGAGACCCAGTACTTC
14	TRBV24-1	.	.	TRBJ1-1	CATSDSGARTEAFF	TGTGCCACCAGTGATTCCGGGGCGAGAACTGAAGCTTTCTTT
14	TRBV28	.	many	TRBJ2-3	CASSTQKPPDTQYF	TGTGCCAGCAGTACTCAAAAGCCCCCAGATACGCAGTATTTT
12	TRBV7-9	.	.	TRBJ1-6	CASSLGSPALHF	TGTGCCAGCAGCTTAGGGTCCCCAGCCCTCCACTTT
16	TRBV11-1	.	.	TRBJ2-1	CASSPSGMGLFSVQFF	TGTGCCAGCAGCCCAAGCGGCATGGGGCTTTTCTCTGTGCAGTTCTTC
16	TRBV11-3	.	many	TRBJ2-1	CASSARLGGSYNEQFF	TGTGCCAGCAGCGCCCGGTTGGGCGGGTCCTACAATGAGCAGTTCTTC
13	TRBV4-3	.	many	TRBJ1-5	CASSQEVRQPQHF	TGCGCCAGCAGCCAAGAAGTGCGTCAGCCCCAGCATTTT
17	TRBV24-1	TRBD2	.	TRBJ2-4	CATSGGLAGEGKNIQYF	TGTGCCACCAGTGGGGGACTAGCGGGAGAAGGCAAAAACATTCAGTACTTC
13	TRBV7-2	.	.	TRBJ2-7	CASRPGHPYEQYF	TGTGCCAGCAGGCCGGGACACCCCTACGAGCAGTACTTC
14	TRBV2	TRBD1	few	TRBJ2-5	CASSEGTAQETQYF	TGTGCCAGCAGTGAGGGGACAGCCCAAGAGACCCAGTACTTC
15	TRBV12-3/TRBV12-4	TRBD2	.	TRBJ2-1	CASSPTSGNYNEQFF	TGTGCCAGCAGCCCGACTAGCGGGAATTACAATGAGCAGTTCTTC
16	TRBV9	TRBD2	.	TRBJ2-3	CASSTRLAGLADTQYF	TGTGCCAGCAGCACCCGACTAGCGGGATTGGCAGATACGCAGTATTTT
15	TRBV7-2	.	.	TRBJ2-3	CASSLGGISTDTQYF	TGTGCCAGCAGCTTAGGGGGAATAAGCACAGATACGCAGTATTTT
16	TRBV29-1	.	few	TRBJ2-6	CSVQTTENSGANVLTF	TGCAGCGTTCAAACGACAGAAAACTCTGGGGCCAACGTCCTGACTTTC
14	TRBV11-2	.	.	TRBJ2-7	CASSLDRGGHEQYF	TGTGCCAGCAGCTTAGACCGGGGAGGTCACGAGCAGTACTTC
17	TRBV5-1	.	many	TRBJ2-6	CASSWRTGDLGANVLTF	TGCGCCAGCAGCTGGAGGACCGGCGATTTGGGGGCCAACGTCCTGACTTTC
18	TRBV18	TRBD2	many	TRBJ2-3	CASSPLLRLAGVGDVQYF	TGTGCCAGCTCACCACTTCTTCGACTAGCGGGAGTCGGTGATGTGCAGTATTTT
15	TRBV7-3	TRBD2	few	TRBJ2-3	CASSFNGLAGETQYF	TGTGCCAGCAGCTTCAACGGACTAGCGGGAGAAACGCAGTATTTT
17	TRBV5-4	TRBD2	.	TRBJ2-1	CASSPTPGGISYNEQFF	TGTGCCAGCAGCCCCACCCCGGGGGGAATCTCCTACAATGAGCAGTTCTTC
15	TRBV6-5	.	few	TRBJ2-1	CASSRTPDLYNEQFF	TGTGCCAGCAGCCGGACACCAGACTTATACAATGAGCAGTTCTTC
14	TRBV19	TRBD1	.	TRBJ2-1	CASSKGTGVNEQFF	TGTGCCAGTAGTAAAGGGACAGGGGTTAATGAGCAGTTCTTC
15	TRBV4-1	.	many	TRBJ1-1	CASSQGPGQNTEAFF	TGCGCCAGCAGCCAAGGCCCAGGTCAGAACACTGAAGCTTTCTTT